This T cell receptor beta chain was sequenced for a study of T cell responses to AZD1222 COVID-19 vaccine. At the level of the study: Both about-4-week and about-12-week second-dose recipients were combined.

Profiling relied on immunoSEQ multiplex PCR, and the TCRdb table lists in-frame clones only, not all of them. The sample lists about 130,000 clones; 85% to 95% were seen once. The study, taken as a whole, reports: Vaccine-associated CD4 TCRs ranged over spike, dominating at 160-218 and 743-854. Seropositive AZD1222 recipients at baseline numbered only 5 to 7. Clonal diversity may have been underestimated in mostly white British donors.

This clone has just a few counts. The antigen remains undetermined. The sample consisted of peripheral blood, taken on day 0 of AZD1222 vaccination. This TCR derives from an adult in good health.

As DNA, the CDR3 is TGTGCCAGCAGCCTCACAGGAAACACCATATATTTT. It yields the protein CASSLTGNTIYF. V and J are TRBV6-2 or TRBV6-3 and TRBJ1-3; D gene uncertain. Trimming stripped 6 bases from V and 4 bases from J, with 7 bases between. The CDR3 totals 12 residues. Germline CDR1 MNHEY, CDR2 SVGEGT.